This TCR beta chain was identified in a study of blood T cells in healthy people across ages. Points from the study as a whole: Calculation of diversity from one million T cells yielded estimates considered to be underestimates.

The V gene end was trimmed by 5 bases and the J gene end by 9 bases; junction bases not matched to a gene: 13. Germline V CDR1 and CDR2: LGHDT, YNNKEL (reference sequence). The CDR3 runs 15 residues. Notes on this clonotype: The antigen is undetermined. A read error may be the cause here, since a much bigger clone is one base away.

Using a J-beta primer mix together with a sample-barcoded 5' primer, a second PCR was run for roughly 6 to 11 cycles. TCRdb re-called the 5' RACE reads with MiXCR, one entry per CDR3 protein. The sample includes fewer than 2 million distinct CDR3 sequences, roughly two fifths of them seen just once. This clonotype was sampled from a human donor in good health. The chain recombines TRBV3-1 with TRBJ2-1, with 7 bases fitting TRBD1. Source material: blood. The CDR3 DNA is TGTGCCAGCAGCTCAAGTACAGGGGCGGGCGTTGAGCAGTTCTTC. Translating it yields CASSSSTGAGVEQFF.